This T cell receptor (beta chain) was sequenced in a study of cytomegalovirus exposure and HLA in healthy donors. With 60 Vbeta and 13 Jbeta primers, the PCR was carried out. Assay used: immunoSEQ multiplex PCR; TCRdb lists only in-frame clones, some missing. In the table there are 150,000 to 200,000 clones, about 80% of which are singletons. The receptor comes from a woman between 25 and 40 years old in good health and CMV-seropositive. The material sequenced was PBMCs.

The CDR3 here is CASSLQGRDTEAFF. CDR3 nucleotides: TGTGCCAGCAGTCTTCAGGGGAGGGACACTGAAGCTTTCTTT. The gene calls are TRBV2 and TRBJ1-1; a possible D gene is TRBD1 (6 bases). Trimming cost V 5 bases and J 3 bases, with 13 bases left between them. CDR3 length equals 14 residues. Germline V gene data show CDR1 as SNHLY and CDR2 as FYNNEI.